This TCR beta chain was observed in a study of T cell repertoires in cytomegalovirus infection. Across the study: Carrying CMV and the relevant HLA type showed in public TCR beta signatures. Study results and limitations: Pooled public TCR beta family frequency picked out CMV carriers with the relevant HLA.

The CDR3 extends over 17 amino acids. The V and J ends lost 3 bases and 3 bases, in that order; junction bases with no gene match: 7. From germline, CDR1 is MGHRA and CDR2 YSYEKL. TCRdb fed the reads into MiXCR, producing one record per CDR3 protein. The table lists about 920,000 distinct CDR3 sequences, roughly 30% of them singletons. This clonotype has only a few counts. Its antigen is not known. Specimen: cultured CD8+ T cells from PBMCs, collected from culture after CMV antigen stimulation. The receptor was isolated from a human donor in good health (CMV status not recorded). Some clones in this sample may be carry-over from other donors' samples. The chain carries TRBV4-1 and TRBJ1-3; 11 nucleotides agree with TRBD1. CDR3 residues: CASSHPGQGAGGNTIYF. The CDR3 nucleotides are TGCGCCAGCAGCCACCCCGGACAGGGGGCAGGTGGAAACACCATATATTTT.